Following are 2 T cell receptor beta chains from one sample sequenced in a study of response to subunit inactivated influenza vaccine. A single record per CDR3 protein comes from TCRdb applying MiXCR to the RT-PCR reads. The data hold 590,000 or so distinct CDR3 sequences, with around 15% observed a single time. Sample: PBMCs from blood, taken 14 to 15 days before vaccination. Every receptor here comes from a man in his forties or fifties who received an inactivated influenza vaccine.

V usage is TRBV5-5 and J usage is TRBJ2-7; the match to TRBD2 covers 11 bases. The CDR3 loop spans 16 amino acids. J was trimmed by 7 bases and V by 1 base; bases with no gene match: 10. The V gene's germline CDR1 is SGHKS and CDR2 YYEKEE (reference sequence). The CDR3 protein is CASSLWLGLAAGEQYF. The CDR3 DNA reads TGTGCCAGCAGCTTGTGGCTGGGACTAGCGGCGGGTGAGCAGTACTTC.

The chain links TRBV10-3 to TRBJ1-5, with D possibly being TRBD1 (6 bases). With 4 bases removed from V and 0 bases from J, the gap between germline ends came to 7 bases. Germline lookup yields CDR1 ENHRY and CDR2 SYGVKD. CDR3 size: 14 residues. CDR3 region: CAISAGDSNQPQHF. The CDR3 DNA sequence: TGTGCCATCAGTGCAGGGGATAGCAATCAGCCCCAGCATTTT.